One TCR beta chain is described in this entry. Stated treatment: around 19 received Ad26.COV2.S at low or high dose, single or two shots; about five received placebo; per-sample allocation not given. Material that was analyzed had been drawn on day 63 after the first vaccine or placebo injection. Here immunoSEQ multiplex PCR was the method, and the copy in TCRdb shows in-frame clones only, minus some. This table holds about 320,000 clones, under 90% found once. This specimen belongs to a study of Ad26.COV2.S vaccination and SARS-CoV-2 variants. Trimming took off 10 bases at V and 6 bases at J, with 15 bases between the two ends. This CDR3 comprises 13 residues. Germline CDR1 is LNHDA and CDR2 is SQIVND (reference sequence).

The receptor was isolated from a person between 18 and 60 years old who received the Ad26.COV2.S COVID-19 vaccine or a placebo. The genes are TRBV19 and TRBJ1-4, with D possibly being TRBD1 (6 bases). The specimen was peripheral blood, collected in a trial of Ad26.COV2.S vaccine versus placebo. In DNA form, the CDR3 reads TGTGCCACTAGGTGGACAGCCCATGAAAAACTGTTTTTT. Encoded protein: CATRWTAHEKLFF.